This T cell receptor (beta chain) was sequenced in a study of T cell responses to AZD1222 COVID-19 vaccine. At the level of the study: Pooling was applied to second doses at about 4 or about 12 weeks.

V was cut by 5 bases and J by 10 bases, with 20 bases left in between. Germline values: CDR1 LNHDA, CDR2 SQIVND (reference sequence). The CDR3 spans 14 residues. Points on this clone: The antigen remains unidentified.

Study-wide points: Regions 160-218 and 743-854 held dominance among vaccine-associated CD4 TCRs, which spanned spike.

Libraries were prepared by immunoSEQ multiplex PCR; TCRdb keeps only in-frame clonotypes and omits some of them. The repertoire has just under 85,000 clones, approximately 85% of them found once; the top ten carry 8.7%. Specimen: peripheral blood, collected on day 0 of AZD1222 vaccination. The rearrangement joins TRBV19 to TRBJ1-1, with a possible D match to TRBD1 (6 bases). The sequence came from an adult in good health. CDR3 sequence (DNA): TGTGCCAGTAGTTCCCGACCGGGACATCTCGGAGCTTTCTTT. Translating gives CASSSRPGHLGAFF.